This paragraph covers one T cell receptor beta chain sequence. Template material for amplifying TCR beta CDR3 regions consisted of RNA transcripts. The TCR CDR3 was amplified in a first-round RT-PCR using the HTBI primer set. TCRdb re-derived calls from the multiplex PCR reads in MiXCR, one entry per CDR3 protein. The sample lists a few hundred thousand distinct CDR3 sequences, roughly 46% occurring once. The data were taken from a study of T cells in Graves' hyperthyroidism and ophthalmopathy. The V end lost 3 bases, the J end lost 8 bases, and 13 bases lay between the germline ends. The CDR3 has 12 amino acids. In germline, CDR1 is SQVTM, CDR2 ANQGSEA.

The sequencing sample was made of peripheral blood or thyroid tissue (not recorded which). The receptor's source is a woman under 30 with Graves' hyperthyroidism. The chain has TRBV29-1 and TRBJ1-2; D is perhaps TRBD1 (5 bases). The CDR3 spells CSVDSRAGGYTF. CDR3 coding DNA: TGCAGCGTTGATTCCAGGGCGGGCGGCTACACCTTC.